The 21 T cell receptor beta chains below were found in one sample sequenced in a study of ipilimumab plus nivolumab after autologous stem cell transplantation. The protocol was immunoSEQ multiplex PCR, while the TCRdb copy is restricted to in-frame clones and leaves out a portion. The sample holds roughly 23,000 clones, under 75% seen once. Material: PBMCs, obtained in a trial of ipilimumab plus nivolumab as post-transplant consolidation. The receptor source for this set is a male donor with diffuse large B-cell lymphoma.

About this clone: One end of the junction is discordant with germline, which a read error may explain. The rearrangement links TRBV5-3 to TRBJ2-7; D is unclear. TRBV5-3 is an ORF, and what it does is uncertain. The CDR3 is made up of 15 amino acids. CDR3 nucleotides: TGTGCCAGCAGCTTGGGTCTGGGAAAGGAGTACGAGCAGTACTTC. This sequence encodes CASSLGLGKEYEQYF.

This rearrangement joins TRBV19 to TRBJ1-4; the D gene is possibly TRBD1 (6 bases). The CDR3 totals 15 residues. V lost 3 bases and J 8 bases, leaving 16 bases between the germline ends. Germline V CDR1 and CDR2: LNHDA, SQIVND (reference sequence). The CDR3 reads CASSILGTLGEKLFF. CDR3 in DNA: TGTGCCAGTAGTATCCTCGGGACACTCGGGGAAAAACTGTTTTTT.

This chain connects TRBV19 to TRBJ1-1; D is unclear. The CDR3 runs to 11 residues. The germline CDR1 and CDR2 sequences are LNHDA and SQIVND (reference sequence). The germline V and J ends were trimmed by 4 bases and 11 bases, with 11 bases remaining between them. CDR3: CASSSNLGAFF. For the CDR3, the DNA is TGTGCCAGTAGTAGTAACTTGGGGGCTTTCTTT.

The chain recombines TRBV7-2 with TRBJ2-1, with D unresolved. V was shortened by 2 bases and J by 6 bases, with 5 bases between the two germline ends. Germline CDR1 SGHTA, CDR2 FQGNSA. There are 12 residues in the CDR3. The chain's CDR3 is CASSLRSNEQFF. The CDR3 nucleotides are TGTGCCAGCAGCTTAAGATCCAATGAGCAGTTCTTC. Filled out from reference TRBV7-2 and TRBJ2-1, the complete variable domain reads GAGVSQSPSNKVTEKGKDVELRCDPISGHTALYWYRQSLGQGLEFLIYFQGNSAPDKSGLPSDRFSAERTGGSVSTLTIQRTQQEDSAVYLCASSLRSNEQFFGPGTRLTVL.

The chain employs TRBV30 and TRBJ1-2; no definite D call. The V gene lost 0 bases and the J gene lost 1 base, with 9 bases spanning the gap. The CDR3 covers 14 residues. CDR1 is GTSNPN, CDR2 SVGIG, per germline (reference sequence). CDR3 DNA: TGTGCCTGGAGTGTCGGGAGTGATAACTATGGCTACACCTTC. It translates to CAWSVGSDNYGYTF.

This rearrangement joins TRBV27 to TRBJ2-3; a possible D gene is TRBD2 (5 bases). Trimming pared 4 bases from V and 4 bases from J, leaving 12 bases between. The CDR3 totals 14 residues. Germline CDR1 is MNHEY and CDR2 is SMNVEV (reference sequence). The CDR3 protein is CASSYLAGSDTQYF. CDR3 coding DNA: TGTGCCAGCAGTTATCTAGCTGGATCAGATACGCAGTATTTT.

This chain joins TRBV7-9 and TRBJ1-1; 7 bases align to TRBD1. Germline CDR1 is SEHNR and CDR2 is FQNEAQ (reference sequence). The V segment lost 6 bases and the J segment 5 bases; nucleotides outside the gene matches: 9. The CDR3 covers 14 residues. The CDR3 is CASRWFQGETEAFF. Written as DNA, the CDR3 is TGTGCCAGCAGATGGTTTCAGGGGGAAACTGAAGCTTTCTTT.

The gene calls are TRBV7-3 and TRBJ2-1; D gene unclear. The V end lost 3 bases, the J end lost 8 bases, and 11 bases lay between the germline ends. The CDR3 consists of 13 residues. Germline CDR1 is SGHTA and CDR2 is FQGTGA. This chain's CDR3 is CASSFGSGDEQFF. CDR3 bases: TGTGCCAGCAGCTTTGGCTCGGGCGATGAGCAGTTCTTC.

The rearrangement joins TRBV15 to TRBJ2-2; D might be TRBD1 (6 bases). Looked up from germline, CDR1 is LNHNV and CDR2 is YYDKDF (reference sequence). V dropped 8 bases and J dropped 5 bases, with 18 bases sitting between them. This CDR3 spans 15 amino acids. The DNA of the CDR3 is TGTGCCACCGGTGGCAGGGGAAGGGCAACCGGGGAGCTGTTTTTT. Translated, it gives CATGGRGRATGELFF.

V usage is TRBV18 and J usage is TRBJ2-7; 11 bases align to TRBD2. The CDR3 covers 17 residues. CDR1 is KGHSH and CDR2 is LQKENI in the germline V gene. Trimming at V came to 6 bases and at J to 1 base, leaving 11 bases not matched to a gene. CDR3 DNA sequence: TGTGCCAGCTCGCCAAGACCGGGACTAGCGGTTTCCTACGAGCAGTACTTC. Translating it yields CASSPRPGLAVSYEQYF.

The chain employs TRBV27 and TRBJ2-1, with D unclear. The ends were cut back, 0 bases at V and 7 bases at J, with 10 bases in the middle. CDR3 length equals 14 residues. CDR1 and CDR2 (germline): MNHEY, SMNVEV (reference sequence). This chain's CDR3 is CASSLSMSGNEQFF. In DNA, the CDR3 is TGTGCCAGCAGTTTATCGATGTCCGGTAATGAGCAGTTCTTC.

Concerning this clone: One end of the junction does not line up with germline, which may come from a read error. The V gene is TRBV7-3, the J gene TRBJ2-2; D call uncertain. The CDR3 totals 12 residues. From germline, CDR1 is SGHTA and CDR2 FQGTGA. CDR3 sequence reads: CASSHQGGELFF. In DNA form, the CDR3 reads TGCGCCAGCAGCCACCAAGGGGGGGAGCTGTTTTTT. Variable domain in full (rest from reference TRBV7-3 and TRBJ2-2): GAGVSQTPSNKVTEKGKYVELRCDPISGHTALYWYRQSLGQGPEFLIYFQGTGAADDSGLPNDRFFAVRPEGSVSTLKIQRTERGDSAVYLCASSHQGGELFFGEGSRLTVL.

This sequence joins TRBV10-3 and TRBJ1-5; D not certain. The germline V gene has CDR1 ENHRY and CDR2 SYGVKD. This CDR3 is 12 amino acids long. Trimming removed 3 bases at V and 6 bases at J, with 6 bases between. CDR3 sequence: CAISDRFQPQHF. Written as DNA, the CDR3 is TGTGCCATCAGTGACAGGTTTCAGCCCCAGCATTTT.

The chain carries TRBV5-4 and TRBJ2-7; D possibly uses TRBD1 or TRBD2 (5 bases each). The V gene's germline CDR1 is SGHNT and CDR2 YYREEE (reference sequence). This CDR3 is 16 amino acids long. The V end lost 4 bases, the J end lost 5 bases, and 22 bases lay between the germline ends. The CDR3 is CASSPRGVETLDEQYF. The CDR3 DNA follows: TGTGCCAGCAGCCCCCGAGGGGTGGAAACCCTGGACGAGCAGTACTTC.

This clone was counted a single time. The V and J genes are TRBV30 and TRBJ2-1; maybe TRBD1 (5 bases). There are 15 residues in the CDR3. Germline V gene data show CDR1 as GTSNPN and CDR2 as SVGIG (reference sequence). Deletions cut 3 bases from V and 5 bases from J, with 17 bases between. CDR3 coding DNA: TGTGCCTGGAGGGACGGGCAGGGTGGAAACAATGAGCAGTTCTTC. Translation gives CAWRDGQGGNNEQFF.

The chain links TRBV2 to TRBJ1-2, with D tentatively TRBD1 (5 bases). CDR3 size: 15 residues. Germline V lookup: CDR1 SNHLY, CDR2 FYNNEI. V shed 3 bases and J shed 1 base, with 12 bases lying between them. In nucleotides, the CDR3 is TGTGCCAGCAGTGACGCGACAGAGATTAACTATGGCTACACCTTC. This sequence encodes CASSDATEINYGYTF.

This sequence joins TRBV18 and TRBJ2-1, with TRBD1 matching 8 bases. The CDR3 is 15 amino acids. Germline V gene lookup returns CDR1 KGHSH and CDR2 LQKENI. V shed 4 bases, J shed 2 bases, and the junction held 4 bases outside the gene matches. CDR3 loop: CASSLQGAAYNEQFF. DNA for the CDR3: TGTGCCAGCTCACTTCAGGGGGCTGCCTACAATGAGCAGTTCTTC.

V is TRBV5-1 and J is TRBJ2-1; the D call may be TRBD1 or TRBD2 (5 bases each). From germline, CDR1 is SGHRS and CDR2 YFSETQ. V was cut by 4 bases and J by 8 bases, with 16 bases left in between. The CDR3 has 14 residues. The CDR3 reads CASSLGWGKYEQFF. The CDR3 nucleotides are TGCGCCAGCAGCCTTGGCTGGGGGAAGTATGAGCAGTTCTTC.

The chain links TRBV5-1 to TRBJ2-5; D possibly matches TRBD1 or TRBD2 (6 bases each). This CDR3 region has 13 residues. The germline V gene encodes CDR1 SGHRS and CDR2 YFSETQ. Trimming left V 5 bases short and J 1 base short, with 9 bases between. CDR3 in amino acids: CASSGGGQETQYF. CDR3 bases: TGCGCCAGCAGTGGAGGGGGCCAAGAGACCCAGTACTTC.

The chain combines TRBV5-4 with TRBJ2-1; D gene ambiguous. Trimming pared 4 bases from V and 0 bases from J, leaving 8 bases between. Germline CDR1 SGHNT, CDR2 YYREEE (reference sequence). The CDR3 contains 14 residues. The CDR3 reads CASSDAASYNEQFF. The CDR3 region has the DNA TGTGCCAGCAGCGACGCAGCCTCCTACAATGAGCAGTTCTTC.

This clone is deemed medium-sized. The chain joins TRBV11-2 to TRBJ1-1; no definite D call. The CDR3 has 14 residues. Trimming took off 0 bases at V and 4 bases at J, with 9 bases between the two ends. Germline V lookup: CDR1 SGHAT, CDR2 FQNNGV. CDR3 coding DNA: TGTGCCAGCAGCTTAGAGGGGATTGGCACTGAAGCTTTCTTT. This gives the protein CASSLEGIGTEAFF.